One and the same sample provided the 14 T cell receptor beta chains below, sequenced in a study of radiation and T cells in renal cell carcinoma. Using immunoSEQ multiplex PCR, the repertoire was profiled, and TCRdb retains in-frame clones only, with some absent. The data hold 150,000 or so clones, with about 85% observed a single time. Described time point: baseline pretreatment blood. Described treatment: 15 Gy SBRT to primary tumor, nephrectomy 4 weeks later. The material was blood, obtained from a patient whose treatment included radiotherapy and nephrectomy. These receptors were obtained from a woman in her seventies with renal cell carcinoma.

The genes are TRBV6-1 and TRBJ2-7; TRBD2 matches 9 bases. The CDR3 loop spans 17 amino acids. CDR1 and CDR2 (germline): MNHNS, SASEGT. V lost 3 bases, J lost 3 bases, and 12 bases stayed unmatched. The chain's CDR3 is CASSEGILAGRYYEQYF. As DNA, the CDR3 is TGTGCCAGCAGTGAGGGGATTCTAGCGGGGCGTTACTACGAGCAGTACTTC.

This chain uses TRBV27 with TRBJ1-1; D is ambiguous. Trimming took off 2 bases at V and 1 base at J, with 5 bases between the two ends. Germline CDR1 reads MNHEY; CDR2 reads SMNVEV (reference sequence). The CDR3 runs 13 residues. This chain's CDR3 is CASSLRPNTEAFF. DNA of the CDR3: TGTGCCAGCAGTTTACGACCGAACACTGAAGCTTTCTTT.

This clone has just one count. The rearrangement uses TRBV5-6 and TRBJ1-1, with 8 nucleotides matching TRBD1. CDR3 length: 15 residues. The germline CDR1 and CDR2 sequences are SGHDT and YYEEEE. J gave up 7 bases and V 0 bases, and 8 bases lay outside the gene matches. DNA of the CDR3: TGTGCCAGCAGCTTGGGAGCGACAGGGGTCTATGAAGCTTTCTTT. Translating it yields CASSLGATGVYEAFF.

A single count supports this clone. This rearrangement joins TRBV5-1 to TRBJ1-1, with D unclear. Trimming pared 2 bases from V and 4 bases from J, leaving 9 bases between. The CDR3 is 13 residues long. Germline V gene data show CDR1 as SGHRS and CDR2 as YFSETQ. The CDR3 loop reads CASSFYEGTEAFF. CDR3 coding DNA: TGCGCCAGCAGCTTTTATGAGGGCACTGAAGCTTTCTTT.

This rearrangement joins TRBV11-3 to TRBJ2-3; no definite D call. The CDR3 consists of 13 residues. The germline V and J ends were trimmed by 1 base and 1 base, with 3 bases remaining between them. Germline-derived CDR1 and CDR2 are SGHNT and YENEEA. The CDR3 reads CASSLGGTDTQYF. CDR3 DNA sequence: TGTGCCAGCAGCTTAGGGGGCACAGATACGCAGTATTTT.

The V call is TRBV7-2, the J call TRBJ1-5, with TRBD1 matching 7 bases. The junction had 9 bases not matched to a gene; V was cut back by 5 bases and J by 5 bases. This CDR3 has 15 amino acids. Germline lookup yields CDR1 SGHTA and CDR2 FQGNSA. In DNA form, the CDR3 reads TGTGCCAGCAGCCCCAGAGGACAGGTTTATCAGCCCCAGCATTTT. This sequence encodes CASSPRGQVYQPQHF. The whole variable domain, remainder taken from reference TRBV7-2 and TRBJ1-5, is GAGVSQSPSNKVTEKGKDVELRCDPISGHTALYWYRQSLGQGLEFLIYFQGNSAPDKSGLPSDRFSAERTGGSVSTLTIQRTQQEDSAVYLCASSPRGQVYQPQHFGDGTRLSIL.

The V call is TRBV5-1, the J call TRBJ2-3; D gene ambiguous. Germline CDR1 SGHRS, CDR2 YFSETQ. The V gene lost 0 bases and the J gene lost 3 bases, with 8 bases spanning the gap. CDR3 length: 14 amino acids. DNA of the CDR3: TGCGCCAGCAGCTTGGGCCAGAAGACAGATACGCAGTATTTT. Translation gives CASSLGQKTDTQYF. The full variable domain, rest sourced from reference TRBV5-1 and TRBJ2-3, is KAGVTQTPRYLIKTRGQQVTLSCSPISGHRSVSWYQQTPGQGLQFLFEYFSETQRNKGNFPGRFSGRQFSNSRSEMNVSTLELGDSALYLCASSLGQKTDTQYFGPGTRLTVL.

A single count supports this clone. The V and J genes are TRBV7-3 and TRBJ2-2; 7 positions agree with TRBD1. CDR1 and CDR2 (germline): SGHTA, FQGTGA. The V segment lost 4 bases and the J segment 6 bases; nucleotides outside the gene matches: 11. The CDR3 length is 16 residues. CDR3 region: CASSSSGTANSGELFF. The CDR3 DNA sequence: TGTGCCAGCAGCTCATCCGGGACAGCGAATTCCGGGGAGCTGTTTTTT.

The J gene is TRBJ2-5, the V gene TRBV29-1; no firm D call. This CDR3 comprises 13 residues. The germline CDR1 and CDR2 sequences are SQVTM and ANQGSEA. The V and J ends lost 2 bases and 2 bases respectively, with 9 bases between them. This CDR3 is CSVETTGQETQYF. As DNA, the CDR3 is TGCAGCGTTGAAACCACCGGGCAAGAGACCCAGTACTTC. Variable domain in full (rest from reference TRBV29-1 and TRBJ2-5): SAVISQKPSRDICQRGTSLTIQCQVDSQVTMMFWYRQQPGQSLTLIATANQGSEATYESGFVIDKFPISRPNLTFSTLTVSNMSPEDSSIYLCSVETTGQETQYFGPGTRLLVL.

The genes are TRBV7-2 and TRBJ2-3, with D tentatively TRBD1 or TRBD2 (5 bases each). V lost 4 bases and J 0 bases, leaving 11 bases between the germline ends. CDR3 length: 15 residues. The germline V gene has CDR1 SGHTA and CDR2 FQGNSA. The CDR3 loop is CASSSRGVSTDTQYF. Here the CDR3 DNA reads TGTGCCAGCAGCTCCCGGGGCGTTAGCACAGATACGCAGTATTTT.

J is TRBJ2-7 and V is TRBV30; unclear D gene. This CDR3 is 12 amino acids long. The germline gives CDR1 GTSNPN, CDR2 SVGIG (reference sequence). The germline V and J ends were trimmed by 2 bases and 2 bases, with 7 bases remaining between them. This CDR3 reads CAWSQGTYEQYF. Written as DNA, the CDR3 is TGTGCCTGGAGTCAAGGGACCTACGAGCAGTACTTC.

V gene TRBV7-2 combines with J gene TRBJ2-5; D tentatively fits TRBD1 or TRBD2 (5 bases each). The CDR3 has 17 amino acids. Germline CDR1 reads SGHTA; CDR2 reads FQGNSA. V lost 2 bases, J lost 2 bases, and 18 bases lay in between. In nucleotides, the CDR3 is TGTGCCAGCAGCTTAAAAGGGAAGGGGACCAAACAAGAGACCCAGTACTTC. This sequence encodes CASSLKGKGTKQETQYF.

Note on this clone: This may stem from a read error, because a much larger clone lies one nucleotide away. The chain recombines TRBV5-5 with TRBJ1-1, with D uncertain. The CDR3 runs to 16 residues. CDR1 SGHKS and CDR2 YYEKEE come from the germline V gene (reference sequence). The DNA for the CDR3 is TGTGCCAGCAGCTTGGGGCCGGTCCAAGATGTCACTGAGGCTTTCTTT. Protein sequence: CASSLGPVQDVTEAFF.

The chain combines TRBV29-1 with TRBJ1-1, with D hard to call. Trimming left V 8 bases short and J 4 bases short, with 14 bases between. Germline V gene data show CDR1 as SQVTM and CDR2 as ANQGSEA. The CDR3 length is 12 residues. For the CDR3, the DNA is TGCAGCTCATTAGGGAGTATCACTGAAGCTTTCTTT. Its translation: CSSLGSITEAFF.